This TCR beta chain was observed in a study of cytomegalovirus exposure and HLA in healthy donors. Whole-study results and caveats: In a later analysis, TCR beta V- and J-gene trimming showed a link to a missense DCLRE1C variant.

Primers included in the PCR were 60 Vbeta and 13 Jbeta primers. Assay used: immunoSEQ multiplex PCR; TCRdb lists only in-frame clones, some missing. This sample has some 85,000 clones, with roughly three quarters found just once. Germline assignment: CDR1 MNHEY and CDR2 SMNVEV (reference sequence). Trimming left V 0 bases short and J 2 bases short, with 17 bases between. This CDR3 contains 17 residues. As concerns this clone: Antigen specificity is unknown.

Nominal health characterized the donors when sampled, though unrecorded immune exposures were likely. The clonotype originates from a male donor in good health and CMV-seronegative. This chain links TRBV27 with TRBJ2-7; possible D gene TRBD2, 6 bases. The sample taken for sequencing was PBMCs. CDR3 bases: TGTGCCAGCAGTTTATCGAAGTGGGGGGACGAGGCCTACGAGCAGTACTTC. The encoded protein is CASSLSKWGDEAYEQYF.